The present T cell receptor beta chain was sequenced within a study of cytomegalovirus exposure and HLA in healthy donors. About this clone itself: The antigen is not known. Within the sample, other DNA sequences also encode this same CDR3.

Findings and caveats of the study: Diagnosis of cytomegalovirus status made by the classifier reportedly showed high specificity and sensitivity.

It was with 60 Vbeta and 13 Jbeta primers that the PCR ran. Here immunoSEQ multiplex PCR was the method, and the copy in TCRdb shows in-frame clones only, minus some. This sample has some 90,000 clones; about three quarters occur once, and the top ten carry around 5%. The CDR3 has 15 amino acids. The V end was cut by 5 bases, the J end by 0 bases, with 14 bases between. In germline, CDR1 is SGDLS, CDR2 YYNGEE. Source material: PBMCs. The receptor was isolated from a man aged 25-40 years in good health and CMV-seropositive. The chain links TRBV9 to TRBJ1-2; weak D call: TRBD1 (5 bases). CDR3 protein: CASSSLGGANYGYTF. In DNA, the CDR3 is TGTGCCAGCAGTTCCCTAGGAGGGGCTAACTATGGCTACACCTTC.